In its sample, the clone carrying this TCR beta chain was seen a few times. This record belongs to a study of human T cells and chemical hapten exposure. Trimming shortened V by 6 bases and J by 2 bases, and 15 bases separated the two germline ends. Germline V gene sequence: CDR1 SQVTM, CDR2 ANQGSEA. There are 14 residues in the CDR3. Time point meaning: patch test 3, about 24 weeks after DPC sensitization. The treatment is: therapeutic diphenylcyclopropenone sensitization with weekly scalp DPC. TCRdb passed the RACE reads through MiXCR, listing each CDR3 protein once. The sample lists about 190,000 distinct CDR3 sequences, around a quarter occurring once.

This TCR was sampled from a woman between 40 and 50 years old with alopecia areata. Some clones in this sample may be carry-over from other donors' samples. This specimen consisted of whole blood, obtained in connection with sensitization to the hapten diphenylcyclopropenone (DPC). The J gene is TRBJ2-3, the V gene TRBV29-1; D is unclear. CDR3 in DNA: TGCAGCGTGAACAGCGTGGCCCTCACAGATACGCAGTATTTT. It is translated as CSVNSVALTDTQYF.